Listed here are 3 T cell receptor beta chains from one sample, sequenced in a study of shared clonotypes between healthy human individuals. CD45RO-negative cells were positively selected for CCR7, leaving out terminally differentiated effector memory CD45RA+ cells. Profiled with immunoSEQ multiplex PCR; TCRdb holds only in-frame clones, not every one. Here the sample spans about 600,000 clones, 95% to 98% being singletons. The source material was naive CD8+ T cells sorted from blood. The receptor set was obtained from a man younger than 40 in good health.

In DNA, the CDR3 is TGTGCCAGCAGCTCTCGTCTGGACAGAGTCTACGAGCAGTACTTC. It specifies CASSSRLDRVYEQYF. The V and J genes are TRBV2 and TRBJ2-7; a weak D match, TRBD1 (6 bases). The CDR3 sequence is 15 residues long. V dropped 6 bases and J dropped 3 bases, with 18 bases sitting between them. Germline V CDR1 and CDR2: SNHLY, FYNNEI.

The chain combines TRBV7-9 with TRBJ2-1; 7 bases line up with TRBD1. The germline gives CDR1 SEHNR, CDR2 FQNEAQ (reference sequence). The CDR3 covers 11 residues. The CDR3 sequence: CESQGVGEQFF. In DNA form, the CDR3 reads TGTGAAAGCCAGGGGGTCGGTGAGCAGTTCTTC.

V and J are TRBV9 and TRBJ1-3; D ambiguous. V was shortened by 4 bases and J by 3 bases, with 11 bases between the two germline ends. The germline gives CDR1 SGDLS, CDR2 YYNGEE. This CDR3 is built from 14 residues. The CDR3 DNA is TGTGCCAGCAGCCCGCCGGGATTTGGAAACACCATATATTTT. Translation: CASSPPGFGNTIYF.